This TCR beta chain appears in the sequencing data of a study of blood T cells in healthy people across ages. This clonotype has a handful of counts. Each donor supplied around 9.9 milliliters of peripheral blood. V was cut by 2 bases and J by 5 bases, with 16 bases left in between. The germline gives CDR1 SGDLS, CDR2 YYNGEE. The CDR3 runs to 15 residues. Sample-barcoded 5' priming and a J-beta primer mix drove a second PCR of about 7 to 11 cycles. TCRdb called the 5' RACE reads again in MiXCR, with one record for every CDR3 protein. The sample yields around 1,700,000 distinct CDR3 sequences, about 28% seen once.

The specimen sequenced was blood. This TCR derives from a woman in her twenties or thirties in good health. The rearrangement uses TRBV9 and TRBJ2-5; either TRBD1 or TRBD2 may supply D (5 bases each). CDR3 in amino acids: CASSVGDAARETQYF. The CDR3 nucleotides are TGTGCCAGCAGCGTTGGGGACGCCGCCCGGGAGACCCAGTACTTC. Complete variable domain (other parts from reference TRBV9 and TRBJ2-5): DSGVTQTPKHLITATGQRVTLRCSPRSGDLSVYWYQQSLDQGLQFLIQYYNGEERAKGNILERFSAQQFPDLHSELNLSSLELGDSALYFCASSVGDAARETQYFGPGTRLLVL.